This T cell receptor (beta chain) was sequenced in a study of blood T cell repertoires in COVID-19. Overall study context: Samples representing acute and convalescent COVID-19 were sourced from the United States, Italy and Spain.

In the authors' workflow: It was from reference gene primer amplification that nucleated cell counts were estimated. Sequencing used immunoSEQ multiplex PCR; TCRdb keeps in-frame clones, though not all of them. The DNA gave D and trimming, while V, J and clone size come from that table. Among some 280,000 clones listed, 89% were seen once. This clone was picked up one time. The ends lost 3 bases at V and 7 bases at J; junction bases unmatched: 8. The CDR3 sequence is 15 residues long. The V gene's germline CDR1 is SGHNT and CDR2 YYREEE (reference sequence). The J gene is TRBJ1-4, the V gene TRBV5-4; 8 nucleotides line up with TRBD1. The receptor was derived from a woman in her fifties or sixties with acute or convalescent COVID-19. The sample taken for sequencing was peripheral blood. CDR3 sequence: CASSSRNRGGEKLFF. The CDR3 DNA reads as TGTGCCAGCAGCTCTCGGAACAGGGGGGGTGAAAAACTGTTTTTT.